The T cell receptor beta chain described here comes from a study of regulatory T cells in long-lasting Graves disease. Regarding time point: persistent/refractory GD, antithyroid drugs over 5 years with positive TRAb. After RNA was extracted from PBMCs, the TCR library was made from it. CDR3 size: 14 residues. J gave up 12 bases and V 6 bases, and 11 bases lay outside the gene matches. Germline lookup yields CDR1 MNHNS and CDR2 SASEGT. Arm-PCR of CDR3 regions with iRepertoire HTBI primers generated TCR beta libraries. From the multiplex PCR reads, TCRdb called clonotypes with MiXCR, one entry per CDR3 protein. This sample has hundreds of thousands of distinct CDR3 sequences, with roughly a fifth found just once.

The TCR was taken from a female donor with Graves disease. The material sequenced was peripheral blood mononuclear cells (PBMCs), taken when the disease was refractory, from a patient treated with antithyroid drugs. The chain combines TRBV6-1 with TRBJ2-6; 7 bases match TRBD1. The CDR3 nucleotides read TGTGCCAGCAGCACCGGGACAGCTTCTCCCGTCCTGACTTTC. Translation gives CASSTGTASPVLTF.